This is a list of T cell receptor beta chains from one sample in a study of regulatory T cells in long-lasting Graves disease. MiXCR, run by TCRdb on the multiplex PCR reads, gives a single entry per CDR3 protein. The profile shows approximately 400,000 distinct CDR3 sequences, about 25% of them singletons. The source material was peripheral blood mononuclear cells (PBMCs), sampled when the disease was refractory, from a patient treated with antithyroid drugs. The receptors shown here come from a female donor with Graves disease. The CDR3 runs from the conserved cysteine through the conserved F or W. The D gene is left open where the match is weak. The size entry is marked missing in some rows and otherwise reads once, few, many or a size class.

J,size,V,D,DNA,CDR3
TRBJ2-7,few,TRBV19,.,TGTGCCAGTAGTACCCTCGGGGGAACCTACGAGCAGTACTTC,CASSTLGGTYEQYF
TRBJ2-7,many,TRBV29-1,.,TGCAGCGTTGGACGGGACATCATATCCTACGAGCAGTACTTC,CSVGRDIISYEQYF
TRBJ1-6,.,TRBV30,.,TGTGCCTGGAATGAGGGAGGTTCACCCCTCCACTTT,CAWNEGGSPLHF
TRBJ1-1,many,TRBV9,.,TGTGCCAGCAGCGTAGGGGGGGTGAGGACTGAAGCTTTCTTT,CASSVGGVRTEAFF
TRBJ1-1,few,TRBV5-1,.,TGCGCCAGCAGCTTGGAGAAGAGATTGGACACTGAAGCTTTCTTT,CASSLEKRLDTEAFF
TRBJ2-5,many,TRBV6-5,.,TGTGCCAGCAGTTTCAGGGGCGCTGATACCCAGTACTTC,CASSFRGADTQYF
TRBJ1-3,.,TRBV19,.,TGTGCCAGTAGTATTGTGGGGCAAGGGGACACCATATATTTT,CASSIVGQGDTIYF
TRBJ1-2,many,TRBV7-2,.,TGTGCCAGCAGCCAGGACAGTACTAACTATGGCTACACCTTC,CASSQDSTNYGYTF
TRBJ1-1,many,TRBV7-8,.,TGTGCCAGCAGCACGGATTGGACGGACCGGCGAGCTTTCTTT,CASSTDWTDRRAFF
TRBJ1-1,few,TRBV4-3,.,TGCGCCAGCAGCCAAGATCACCGGTTGCGAACTGAAGCTTTCTTT,CASSQDHRLRTEAFF
TRBJ2-5,few,TRBV29-1,TRBD2,TGCAGCGTTGGCCTATTAGCGGGCCCGAGGGAGACCCAGTACTTC,CSVGLLAGPRETQYF
TRBJ1-1,.,TRBV7-9,TRBD1,TGTGCCAGCAGCGACGGGACAGCGAACACTGAAGCTTTCTTT,CASSDGTANTEAFF
TRBJ2-2,.,TRBV7-9,.,TGTGCCAGCAGAGAGACAGTCAACACCGGGGAGCTGTTTTTT,CASRETVNTGELFF
TRBJ2-7,few,TRBV20-1,TRBD2,TGCAGTGCTAGAGCCCCAGCGGGAGCGTGGGAGCAGTACTTC,CSARAPAGAWEQYF
TRBJ2-5,.,TRBV7-9,.,TGTACCAGCAGCTTAGGCCCCACCGGACCGGAGACCCAGTACTTC,CTSSLGPTGPETQYF
TRBJ2-7,few,TRBV7-9,.,TGTGCCAGCAGCGAACCAGGACGGACCTCCTACGAGCAGTACTTC,CASSEPGRTSYEQYF
TRBJ2-5,many,TRBV10-3,TRBD2,TGTGCCATCAGTGAACAACGGACTAGCGGGATACTGTACTTC,CAISEQRTSGILYF
TRBJ2-5,.,TRBV19,.,TGTGCCAGTAGTATAGGACAGAGAGGACAAGAGACCCAGTACTTC,CASSIGQRGQETQYF
TRBJ1-1,.,TRBV5-1,.,TGCGCCAGCAGCGCATCACAGGGCGAGCGGTCTGAAGCTTTCTTT,CASSASQGERSEAFF
TRBJ1-1,few,TRBV5-1,.,TGCGCCAGCAGCCGCGAGGAGGACACTGAAGCTTTCTTT,CASSREEDTEAFF
TRBJ2-7,.,TRBV20-1,TRBD1,TGCAGTGCTCCGGGACAGAAGACGGTGGGGGAGCAGTACTTC,CSAPGQKTVGEQYF
TRBJ2-2,.,TRBV19,TRBD2,TGTGCCAGTAGACTAGCTAGCGGGAGTATGGCCGGGGAGCTGTTTTTT,CASRLASGSMAGELFF
TRBJ1-1,.,TRBV10-3,TRBD1,TGTGCCATCAGGCCGACAGGGGCGGACACTGAAGCTTTCTTT,CAIRPTGADTEAFF
TRBJ1-5,few,TRBV30,.,TGTGCCTGGAGCGGGGACACAAATCAGCCCCAGCATTTT,CAWSGDTNQPQHF